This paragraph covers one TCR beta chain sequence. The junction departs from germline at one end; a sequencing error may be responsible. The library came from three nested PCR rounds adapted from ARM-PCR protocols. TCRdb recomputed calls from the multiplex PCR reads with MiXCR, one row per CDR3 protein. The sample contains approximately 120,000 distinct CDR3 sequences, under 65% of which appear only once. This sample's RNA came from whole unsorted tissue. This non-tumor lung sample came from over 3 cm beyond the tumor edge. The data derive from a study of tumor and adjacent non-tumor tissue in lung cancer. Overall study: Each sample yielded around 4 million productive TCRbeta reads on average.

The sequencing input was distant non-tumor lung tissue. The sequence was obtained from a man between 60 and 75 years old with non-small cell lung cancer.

The CDR3 reads CANSEISSYEQYF. The CDR3, as DNA: TGTGCCAACAGTGAGATTAGCTCCTACGAGCAATACTTC. The chain links TRBV6-2 or TRBV6-3 to TRBJ2-7; D remains ambiguous. Germline V gene sequence: CDR1 MNHEY, CDR2 SVGEGT. This CDR3 spans 13 amino acids.